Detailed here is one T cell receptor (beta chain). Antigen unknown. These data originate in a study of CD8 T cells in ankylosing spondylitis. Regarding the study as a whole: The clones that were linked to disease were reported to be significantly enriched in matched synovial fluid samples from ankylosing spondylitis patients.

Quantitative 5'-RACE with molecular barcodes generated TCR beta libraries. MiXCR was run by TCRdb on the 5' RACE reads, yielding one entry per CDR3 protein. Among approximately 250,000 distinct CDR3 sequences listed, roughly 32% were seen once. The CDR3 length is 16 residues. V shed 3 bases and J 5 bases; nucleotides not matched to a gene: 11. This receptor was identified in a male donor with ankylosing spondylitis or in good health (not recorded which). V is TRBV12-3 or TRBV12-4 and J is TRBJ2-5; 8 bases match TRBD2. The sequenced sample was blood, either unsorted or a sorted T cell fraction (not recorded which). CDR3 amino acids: CASSLPAGLGQETQYF. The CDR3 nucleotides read TGTGCCAGCAGTTTGCCAGCGGGACTAGGGCAGGAGACCCAGTACTTC.